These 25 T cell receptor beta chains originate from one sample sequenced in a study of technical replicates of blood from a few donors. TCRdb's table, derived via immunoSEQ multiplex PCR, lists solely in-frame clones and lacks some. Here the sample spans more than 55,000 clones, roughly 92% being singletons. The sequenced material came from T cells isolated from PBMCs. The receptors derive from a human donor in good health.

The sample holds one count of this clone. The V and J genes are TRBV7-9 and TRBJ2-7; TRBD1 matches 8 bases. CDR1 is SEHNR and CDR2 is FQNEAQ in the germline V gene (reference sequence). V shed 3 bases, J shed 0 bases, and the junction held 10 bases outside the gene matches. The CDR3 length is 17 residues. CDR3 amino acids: CASSLVAGQASSYEQYF. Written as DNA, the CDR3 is TGTGCCAGCAGCTTGGTCGCGGGACAGGCCAGCTCCTACGAGCAGTACTTC.

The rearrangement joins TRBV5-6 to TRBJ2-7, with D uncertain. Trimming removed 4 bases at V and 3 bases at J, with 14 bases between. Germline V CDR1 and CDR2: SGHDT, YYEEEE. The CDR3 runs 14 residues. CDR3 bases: TGTGCCAGCAGCGGATCACAGTCTCACTACGAGCAGTACTTC. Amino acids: CASSGSQSHYEQYF.

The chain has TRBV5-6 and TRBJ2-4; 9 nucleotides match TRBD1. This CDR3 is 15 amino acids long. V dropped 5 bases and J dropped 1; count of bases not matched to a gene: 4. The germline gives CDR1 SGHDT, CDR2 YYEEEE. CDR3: CASRKQGAAKNIQYF. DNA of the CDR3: TGTGCCAGCAGAAAACAGGGGGCCGCCAAAAACATTCAGTACTTC.

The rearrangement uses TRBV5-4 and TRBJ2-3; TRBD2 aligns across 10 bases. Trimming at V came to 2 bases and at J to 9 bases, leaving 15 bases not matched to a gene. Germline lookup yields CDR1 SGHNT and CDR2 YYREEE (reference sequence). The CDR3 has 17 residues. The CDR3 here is CASSFVGLAGVAETQYF. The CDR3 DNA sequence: TGTGCCAGCAGCTTCGTGGGGCTAGCGGGAGTTGCGGAGACGCAGTATTTT.

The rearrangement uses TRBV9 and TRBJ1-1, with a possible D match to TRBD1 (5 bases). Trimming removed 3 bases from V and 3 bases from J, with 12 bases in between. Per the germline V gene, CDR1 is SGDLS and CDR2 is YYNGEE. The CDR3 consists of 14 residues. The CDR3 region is CASSASTGYTEAFF. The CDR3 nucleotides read TGTGCCAGCAGCGCAAGTACAGGTTACACTGAAGCTTTCTTT. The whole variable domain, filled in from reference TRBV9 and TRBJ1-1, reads DSGVTQTPKHLITATGQRVTLRCSPRSGDLSVYWYQQSLDQGLQFLIQYYNGEERAKGNILERFSAQQFPDLHSELNLSSLELGDSALYFCASSASTGYTEAFFGQGTRLTVV.

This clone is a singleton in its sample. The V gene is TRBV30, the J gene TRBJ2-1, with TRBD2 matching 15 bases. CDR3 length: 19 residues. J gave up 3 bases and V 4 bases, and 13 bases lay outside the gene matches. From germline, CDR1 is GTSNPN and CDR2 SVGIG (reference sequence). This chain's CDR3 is CAWKLWTSGRAYIYNEQFF. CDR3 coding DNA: TGTGCCTGGAAATTATGGACTAGCGGGAGGGCCTATATCTACAATGAGCAGTTCTTC. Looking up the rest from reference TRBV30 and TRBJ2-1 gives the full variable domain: SQTIHQWPATLVQPVGSPLSLECTVEGTSNPNLYWYRQAAGRGLQLLFYSVGIGQISSEVPQNLSASRPQDRQFILSSKKLLLSDSGFYLCAWKLWTSGRAYIYNEQFFGPGTRLTVL.

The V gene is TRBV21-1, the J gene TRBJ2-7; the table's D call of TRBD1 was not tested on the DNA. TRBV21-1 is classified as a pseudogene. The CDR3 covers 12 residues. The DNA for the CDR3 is TGTGCCAGCTGGACAGGGCTTTACGAGCAGTACTTC. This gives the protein CASWTGLYEQYF.

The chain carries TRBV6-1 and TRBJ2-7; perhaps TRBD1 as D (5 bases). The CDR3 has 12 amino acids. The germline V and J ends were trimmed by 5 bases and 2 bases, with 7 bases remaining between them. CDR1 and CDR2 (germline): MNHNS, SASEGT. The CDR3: CASSSRAYEQYF. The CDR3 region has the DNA TGTGCCAGCAGTTCCAGGGCCTACGAGCAGTACTTC.

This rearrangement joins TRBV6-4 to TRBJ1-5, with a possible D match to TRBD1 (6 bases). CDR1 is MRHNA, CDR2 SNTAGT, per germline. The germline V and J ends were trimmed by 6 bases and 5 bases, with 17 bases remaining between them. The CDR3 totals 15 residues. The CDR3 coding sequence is TGTGCCAGCAGGAGGGAAGCAGGGGCGGATCAGCCCCAGCATTTT. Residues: CASRREAGADQPQHF.

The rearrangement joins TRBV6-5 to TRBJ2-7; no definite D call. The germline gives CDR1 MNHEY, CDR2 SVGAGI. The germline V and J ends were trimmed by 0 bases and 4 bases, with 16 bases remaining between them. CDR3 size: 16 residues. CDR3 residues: CASSYSSAPWSYEQYF. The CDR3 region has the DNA TGTGCCAGCAGTTACTCCTCGGCGCCGTGGAGTTACGAGCAGTACTTC.

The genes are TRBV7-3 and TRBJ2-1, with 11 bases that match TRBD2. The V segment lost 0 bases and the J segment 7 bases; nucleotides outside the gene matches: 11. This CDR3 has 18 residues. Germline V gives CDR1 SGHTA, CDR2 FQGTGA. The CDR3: CASSLTFPSGRRGNEQFF. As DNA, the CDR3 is TGTGCCAGCAGCTTAACGTTTCCTAGCGGGAGGAGAGGGAATGAGCAGTTCTTC.

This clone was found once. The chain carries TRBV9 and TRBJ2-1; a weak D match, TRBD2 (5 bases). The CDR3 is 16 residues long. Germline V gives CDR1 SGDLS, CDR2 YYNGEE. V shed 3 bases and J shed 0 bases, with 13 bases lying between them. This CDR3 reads CASSASPGSSYNEQFF. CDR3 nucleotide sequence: TGTGCCAGCAGCGCAAGTCCGGGGAGCTCCTACAATGAGCAGTTCTTC.

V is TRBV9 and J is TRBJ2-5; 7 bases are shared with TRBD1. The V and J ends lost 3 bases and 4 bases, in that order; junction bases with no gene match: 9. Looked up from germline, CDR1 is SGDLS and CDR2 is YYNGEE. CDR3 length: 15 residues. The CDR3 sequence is CASSALTGKGETQYF. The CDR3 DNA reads TGTGCCAGCAGCGCCCTGACAGGGAAGGGAGAGACCCAGTACTTC.

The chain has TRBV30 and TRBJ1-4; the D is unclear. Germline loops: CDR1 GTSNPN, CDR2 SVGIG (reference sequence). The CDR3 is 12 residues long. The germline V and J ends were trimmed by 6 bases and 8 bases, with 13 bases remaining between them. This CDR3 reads CACNSAGEKLFF. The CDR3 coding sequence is TGTGCCTGCAACAGCGCGGGGGAAAAACTGTTTTTT.

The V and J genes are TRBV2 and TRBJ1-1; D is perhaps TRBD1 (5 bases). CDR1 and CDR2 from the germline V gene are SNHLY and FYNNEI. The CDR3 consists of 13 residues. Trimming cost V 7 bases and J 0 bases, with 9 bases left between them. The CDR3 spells CASKQAMNTEAFF. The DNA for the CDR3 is TGTGCCAGCAAACAGGCGATGAACACTGAAGCTTTCTTT.

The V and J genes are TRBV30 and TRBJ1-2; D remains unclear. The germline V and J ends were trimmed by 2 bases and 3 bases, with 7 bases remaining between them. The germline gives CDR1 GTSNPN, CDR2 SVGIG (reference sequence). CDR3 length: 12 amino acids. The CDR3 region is CAWSLSDYGYTF. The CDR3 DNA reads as TGTGCCTGGAGTCTCTCCGACTATGGCTACACCTTC.

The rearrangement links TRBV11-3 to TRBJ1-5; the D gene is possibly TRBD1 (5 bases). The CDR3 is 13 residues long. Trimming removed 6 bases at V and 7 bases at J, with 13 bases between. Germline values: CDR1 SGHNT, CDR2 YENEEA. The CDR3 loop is CASSQGGEQPQHF. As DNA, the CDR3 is TGTGCCAGCAGTCAGGGAGGGGAACAGCCCCAGCATTTT.

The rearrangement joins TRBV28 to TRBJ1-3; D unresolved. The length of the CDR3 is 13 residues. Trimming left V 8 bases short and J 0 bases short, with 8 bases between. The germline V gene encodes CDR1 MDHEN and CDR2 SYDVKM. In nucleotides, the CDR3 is TGTGCCAGCCCTACGTCCTCTGGAAACACCATATATTTT. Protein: CASPTSSGNTIYF.

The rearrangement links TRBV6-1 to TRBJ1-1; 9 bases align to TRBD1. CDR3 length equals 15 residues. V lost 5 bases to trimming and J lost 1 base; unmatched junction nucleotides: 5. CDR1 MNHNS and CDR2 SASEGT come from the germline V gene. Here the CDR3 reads CASSPRGQGNTEAFF. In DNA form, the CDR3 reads TGTGCCAGCAGTCCGCGGGGACAGGGGAACACTGAAGCTTTCTTT.

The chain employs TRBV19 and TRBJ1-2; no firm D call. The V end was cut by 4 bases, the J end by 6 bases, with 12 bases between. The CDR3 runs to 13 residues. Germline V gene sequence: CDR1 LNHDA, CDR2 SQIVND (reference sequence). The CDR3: CASSTSLLNGYTF. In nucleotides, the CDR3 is TGTGCCAGTAGTACATCCCTACTAAATGGCTACACCTTC.

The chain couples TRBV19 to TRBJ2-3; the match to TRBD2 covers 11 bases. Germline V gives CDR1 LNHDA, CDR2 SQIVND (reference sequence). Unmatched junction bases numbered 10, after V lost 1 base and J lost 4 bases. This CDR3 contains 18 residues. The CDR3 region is CASSIVSTASGRSDTQYF. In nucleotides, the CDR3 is TGTGCCAGTAGTATAGTATCTACGGCTAGCGGGAGGTCAGATACGCAGTATTTT.

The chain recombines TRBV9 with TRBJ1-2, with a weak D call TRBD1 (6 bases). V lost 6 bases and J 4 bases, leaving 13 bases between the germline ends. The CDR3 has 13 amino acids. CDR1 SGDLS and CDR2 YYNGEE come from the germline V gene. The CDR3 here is CASTGTPSYGYTF. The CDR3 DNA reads TGTGCCAGCACCGGGACACCCAGCTATGGCTACACCTTC.

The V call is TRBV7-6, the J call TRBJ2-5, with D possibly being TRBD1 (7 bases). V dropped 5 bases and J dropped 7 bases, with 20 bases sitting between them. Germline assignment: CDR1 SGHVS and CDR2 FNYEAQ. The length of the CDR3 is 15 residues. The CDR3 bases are TGTGCCAGCAGCCAATTTGGGGGGACAGAGGGGACCCAGTACTTC. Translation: CASSQFGGTEGTQYF.

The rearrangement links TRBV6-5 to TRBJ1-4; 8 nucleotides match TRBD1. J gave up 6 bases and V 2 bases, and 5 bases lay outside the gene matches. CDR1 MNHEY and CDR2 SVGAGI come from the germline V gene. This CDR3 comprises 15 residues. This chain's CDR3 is CASSYGQGGDEKLFF. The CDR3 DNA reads TGTGCCAGCAGTTACGGACAGGGTGGTGATGAAAAACTGTTTTTT.

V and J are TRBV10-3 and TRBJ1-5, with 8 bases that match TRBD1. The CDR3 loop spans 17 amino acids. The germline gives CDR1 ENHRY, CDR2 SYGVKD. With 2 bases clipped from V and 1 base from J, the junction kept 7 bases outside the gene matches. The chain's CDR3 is CAISEGQGGGSNQPQHF. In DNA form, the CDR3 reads TGTGCCATCAGTGAGGGACAGGGTGGAGGGAGCAATCAGCCCCAGCATTTT.